The rows below give T cell receptor beta chains drawn from one sample of a study of blood T cells in healthy people across ages. TCRdb redid the calling of the 5' RACE reads with MiXCR, one entry per CDR3 protein. The sample contains some 640,000 distinct CDR3 sequences, roughly 49% of which appear only once. The sequencing sample was made of blood. The source of these receptors is a woman aged 55-69 years in good health. Both conserved end residues are part of each CDR3. A D gene is named only where the DNA matches it firmly. Clone size is given for some rows only: seen once, a few or many times, or a class if the clone is expanded.

J gene,D gene,V gene,clone size,CDR3 protein,CDR3 DNA
TRBJ2-7,TRBD2,TRBV7-2,few,CASRSGTSGDEQYF,TGTGCCAGCAGGTCCGGGACTAGCGGGGACGAGCAGTACTTC
TRBJ1-2,TRBD1,TRBV7-2,few,CASSRRDRATGYTF,TGTGCCAGCAGCCGCCGGGACAGGGCTACTGGCTACACCTTC
TRBJ2-7,.,TRBV20-1,few,CSAGAGPPYEQYF,TGCAGTGCAGGGGCGGGGCCCCCCTACGAGCAGTACTTC
TRBJ1-4,.,TRBV4-1,few,CASSQVSLDEKLFF,TGCGCCAGCAGCCAAGTGTCGTTGGATGAAAAACTGTTTTTT
TRBJ2-3,TRBD2,TRBV7-3,.,CASSPNSAGNGDTQYF,TGTGCCAGCAGCCCAAATTCAGCGGGAAACGGAGATACGCAGTATTTT
TRBJ2-2,TRBD1,TRBV4-2,.,CASSQDKGQFLTRELFF,TGTGCCAGCAGCCAAGATAAGGGACAGTTTCTCACCAGGGAGCTGTTTTTT
TRBJ2-1,TRBD2,TRBV29-1,.,CSVEPTSGENNEQFF,TGCAGCGTCGAACCGACTAGCGGGGAAAACAATGAGCAGTTCTTC
TRBJ1-2,.,TRBV5-6,.,CASSFGAGDNYGYTF,TGTGCCAGCAGCTTTGGGGCAGGGGACAACTATGGCTACACCTTC
TRBJ1-1,TRBD1,TRBV6-2/TRBV6-3,.,CASSLTGGKMNTEAFF,TGTGCCAGCAGTTTGACAGGGGGGAAGATGAACACTGAAGCTTTCTTT
TRBJ2-7,.,TRBV7-2,once,CASSFSGGASYEQYF,TGTGCCAGCAGCTTTTCCGGGGGAGCGTCCTACGAGCAGTACTTC
TRBJ2-3,TRBD1,TRBV7-2,.,CASSFYRGRASTDTQYF,TGTGCCAGCAGCTTTTACAGGGGGCGGGCTAGCACAGATACGCAGTATTTT
TRBJ2-1,TRBD1,TRBV11-3,once,CASSPGPGGVWNEQFF,TGTGCCAGCAGCCCAGGACCAGGGGGCGTGTGGAATGAGCAGTTCTTC
TRBJ1-5,.,TRBV7-2,.,CASSLDPNQPQHF,TGTGCCAGCAGCTTAGACCCTAATCAGCCCCAGCATTTT
TRBJ2-1,TRBD2,TRBV20-1,.,CSVWTSGTYNEQFF,TGCAGTGTCTGGACTAGCGGGACCTACAATGAGCAGTTCTTC
TRBJ1-1,TRBD1,TRBV12-3/TRBV12-4,few,CASSRDRANTEAFF,TGTGCCAGCAGCCGGGACAGGGCGAACACTGAAGCTTTCTTT
TRBJ2-5,.,TRBV7-8,.,CASSLRGAGRNEQYF,TGTGCCAGCAGCTTAAGGGGGGCAGGGAGGAATGAGCAGTACTTC
TRBJ1-6,.,TRBV7-2,.,CASSVASGTVNSPLHF,TGTGCCAGCAGCGTAGCATCCGGGACCGTCAATTCACCCCTCCACTTT
TRBJ2-5,TRBD1,TRBV4-3,few,CASSPQGWGETQYF,TGCGCCAGCAGCCCACAGGGGTGGGGAGAGACCCAGTACTTC